This T cell receptor (beta chain) emerged from a study of CD8 T cells in ankylosing spondylitis (dated by TCRdb to about 2017). Study-level background: The study profiled T cell receptor beta repertoires in healthy donors and ankylosing spondylitis patients to find disease-linked TCR variants. Peripheral blood was sampled, and synovial fluid was additionally collected from ankylosing spondylitis patients. In total, the full study cohort was made up of about 110 healthy donors and 25 to 30 ankylosing spondylitis patients.

The germline V and J ends show losses of 5 bases and 5 bases respectively, and no gene match explains 7 bases of the junction. In the germline V gene, CDR1 corresponds to SGHDT and CDR2 to YYEEEE. The CDR3 covers 16 residues, taking in both the cysteine and the phenylalanine. Of the read, only the CDR3 DNA is kept; its 48 bases are in frame from base 1. Data came from an Illumina HiSeq 2500. Quantitative 5'-RACE with molecular barcodes was used to prepare TCR beta libraries. The study's own analysis went as follows. A new computational method, built on a probabilistic model of VDJ rearrangement, was used to identify disease-linked TCR variants. TCRdb handled the public reads itself, with Q25 trimming in fastp and clone calling in MiXCR, and kept productive beta chains. CDR3 protein sequences are deduplicated, and each keeps its most common genes and DNA. TCRdb, not the original authors, processed these V and J calls. This sample holds fewer than 350,000 distinct CDR3 sequences; 11% were observed only once. The ten largest account for roughly 9.5% of the sample.

This clonotype was counted at least ten times. Its specific antigen is unknown. Within one base of it there is no much larger clone, and no base qualities were kept. Results the study describes overall, beyond this receptor: The disease-linked clones showed a CD8+ phenotype and occurred at relatively low frequencies in peripheral blood. The disease-linked clones were reported to be significantly enriched in matched synovial fluid samples from ankylosing spondylitis patients. Some of the motif variants had been reported before in the synovial fluid and blood of reactive arthritis patients, a finding that suggests common disease-initiation mechanisms. Blood from ankylosing spondylitis patients appeared to be characterized by a TCR beta motif made up of under ten highly homologous amino acid variants.

The chain couples TRBV5-6 to TRBJ2-4; TRBD2 fits 13 bases in the junction. The receptor was isolated from a female donor with ankylosing spondylitis or in good health (not recorded which). Sequencing was carried out using blood, either unsorted or a sorted T cell fraction (not recorded which). The CDR3 here reads CASSSGTSGIQNIQYF. The base sequence is TGTGCCAGCAGTTCTGGGACTAGCGGGATACAAAACATTCAGTACTTC.